The 17 T cell receptor beta chains listed next were all sequenced from one sample in a study of CD8+CD57+ T cells in acquired aplastic anemia. The authors sequenced patients whose flow cytometry had shown CD8+CD57+ cell expansion. TCR beta VDJ and CDR3 were profiled, and genomic DNA was the template. TCRdb itself ran the reads through MiXCR, one entry per CDR3 protein. The sample has fewer than 300,000 distinct CDR3 sequences, roughly 82% seen once. Sequencing was performed on sorted CD4+, CD8+, or CD8+CD57+ T cells (not recorded which) from PBMCs. These receptors all come from a human donor with aplastic anemia.

This clonotype has more than one count but fewer than ten. The rearrangement uses TRBV6-1 and TRBJ1-2, with TRBD1 as a possible D gene (5 bases). V was clipped by 6 bases and J by 1 base, with 12 bases between them. CDR1 MNHNS and CDR2 SASEGT come from the germline V gene. The CDR3 extends over 14 amino acids. CDR3: CASSRPDSNYGYTF. The DNA for the CDR3 is TGTGCCAGCAGCCGCCCTGACAGTAACTATGGCTACACCTTC.

This clonotype has ten or more counts. The junction shows a germline mismatch at one end, possibly a read error. This sequence joins TRBV7-3 and TRBJ2-3; tentatively, D is TRBD2 (6 bases). Germline V CDR1 and CDR2: SGHTA, FQGTGA. The CDR3 spans 14 residues. CDR3 amino acids: CASSLSGGGQDEAF. In nucleotides, the CDR3 is TGTGCCAGCAGCTTATCAGGCGGAGGGCAAGATGAAGCTTTT.

V is TRBV7-8 and J is TRBJ2-3; D is unclear. The CDR3 consists of 12 residues. The ends were cut back, 6 bases at V and 6 bases at J, with 10 bases in the middle. Germline loops: CDR1 SGHVS, CDR2 FQNEAQ. The CDR3 protein is CASSYTRDTQYF. The CDR3 coding sequence is TGTGCCAGCAGTTACACACGGGATACGCAGTATTTT.

The chain couples TRBV29-1 to TRBJ2-1; 7 nucleotides line up with TRBD2. CDR1 is SQVTM, CDR2 ANQGSEA, per germline. Losses at the gene ends were 5 bases for V and 5 bases for J; bases not matched to a gene: 12. The CDR3 runs 15 residues. CDR3 nucleotide sequence: TGCAGCGTTCTCGGGGAGGGAGGCTTGGACAATGAGCAGTTCTTC. It yields the protein CSVLGEGGLDNEQFF.

Note on this clonotype: Relative to the germline gene, one junction end is altered; a read error may explain this. This chain uses TRBV7-2 with TRBJ2-3; 7 nucleotides line up with TRBD2. CDR3 length: 15 amino acids. Per germline, CDR1 SGHTA and CDR2 FQGNSA. Here the CDR3 DNA reads TGTGGCAGCAACATGACTGGCGGGAGCGGAGATACAATGTATTTT. Translating it yields CGSNMTGGSGDTMYF.

The chain couples TRBV7-9 to TRBJ2-1; possible D gene TRBD2, 5 bases. Germline CDR1 is SEHNR and CDR2 is FQNEAQ (reference sequence). Trimming left V 6 bases short and J 2 bases short, with 14 bases between. This CDR3 comprises 15 residues. CDR3 DNA: TGTGCCAGCAGGTCAGAGAGGGAGACCTACAATGAGCAGTTCTTC. Protein sequence: CASRSERETYNEQFF.

The V call is TRBV7-8, the J call TRBJ2-7, with D perhaps TRBD2 (6 bases). In germline, CDR1 is SGHVS, CDR2 FQNEAQ. The CDR3 contains 16 residues. The CDR3: CASSLAGGPDTHDQYV. As DNA, the CDR3 is TGTGCCAGCAGCTTAGCGGGAGGTCCCGATACGCACGATCAGTACGTC.

As for this clonotype: The DNA is left out, because the CDR3 cannot be placed on it with certainty; the CDR3 is given as TCRdb lists it. The genes are TRBV7-6 and TRBJ2-1. CDR1 and CDR2 from the germline V gene are SGHVS and FNYEAQ. With termini counted, the CDR3 has 16 amino acids. The CDR3 loop is CASSFKRNEQFFGQFF.

Details on this clonotype: As the CDR3 is not closed by the conserved phenylalanine or tryptophan, this likely results from a read error. V is TRBV19 and J is TRBJ1-5, with a tentative D call TRBD1 (5 bases). V was cut by 3 bases and J by 11 bases, with 20 bases left in between. From germline, CDR1 is LNHDA and CDR2 SQIVND (reference sequence). The CDR3 is made up of 15 amino acids. CDR3: CASSISWGSNETQHS. The DNA for the CDR3 is TGTGCCAGTAGTATTTCTTGGGGGTCCAATGAGACCCAGCATTCT.

V gene TRBV7-2 combines with J gene TRBJ1-1; the D is unclear. Trimming left V 1 base short and J 5 bases short, with 14 bases between. The CDR3 length is 15 residues. Germline V lookup: CDR1 SGHTA, CDR2 FQGNSA. The CDR3 nucleotides are TGTGCCAGCAGCTTAGATGGCACACGGAAGACTGAAGCTTTCTTT. Translating gives CASSLDGTRKTEAFF.

Turning to this clonotype: The CDR3 end shows no conserved phenylalanine or tryptophan, and so a read error is likely. This chain links TRBV7-6 with TRBJ2-1, with D tentatively TRBD1 (5 bases). CDR3 size: 15 residues. V lost 5 bases and J 13 bases, leaving 24 bases between the germline ends. The germline gives CDR1 SGHVS, CDR2 FNYEAQ. The chain's CDR3 is CASSPERGNSNLQFL. Written as DNA, the CDR3 is TGTGCCAGCAGCCCAGAAAGGGGCAATTCAAACCTCCAGTTCCTC.

The chain recombines TRBV9 with TRBJ2-3, with TRBD1 as a possible D gene (5 bases). With 7 bases removed from V and 4 bases from J, the gap between germline ends came to 13 bases. Germline V gene sequence: CDR1 SGDLS, CDR2 YYNGEE. The CDR3 is 13 residues long. CDR3 protein: CASGVGAADTQYF. DNA of the CDR3: TGTGCCAGCGGGGTAGGGGCAGCAGATACGCAGTATTTT.

V and J are TRBV7-9 and TRBJ2-3, with D unclear. Germline V gives CDR1 SEHNR, CDR2 FQNEAQ (reference sequence). Trimming left V 3 bases short and J 7 bases short, with 11 bases between. This CDR3 contains 13 residues. CDR3 nucleotide sequence: TGTGCCAGCAGCTTTTCAGACGCAAATACGCAGTATTTT. This encodes CASSFSDANTQYF.

The J gene is TRBJ2-3, the V gene TRBV12-3 or TRBV12-4; D possibly uses TRBD1 or TRBD2 (5 bases each). Trimming cost V 5 bases and J 4 bases, with 13 bases left between them. The CDR3 contains 14 residues. The CDR3 bases are TGTGCCAGCAGTCCCAGGGAGAATTCAGATACGCAGTATTTT. This sequence encodes CASSPRENSDTQYF.

Details on this clonotype: One junction end disagrees with the germline gene, perhaps due to a read error. The V and J genes are TRBV5-1 and TRBJ2-5; no firm D call. The V gene's germline CDR1 is SGHRS and CDR2 YFSETQ. The CDR3 is made up of 14 amino acids. CDR3 sequence: CATSLAGGNETQYF. The CDR3 DNA follows: TGCGCCACCAGCTTGGCCGGTGGCAACGAGACCCAGTACTTC.

Of note for this clonotype: The conserved closing phenylalanine or tryptophan is absent in this CDR3, likely reflecting a read error. The limits of the CDR3 on the DNA are not certain, so only TCRdb's listed CDR3 is given. The chain employs TRBV7-2 and TRBJ2-2. The CDR3 length equals 12 residues, ends included. Germline values: CDR1 SGHTA, CDR2 FQGNSA. The chain's CDR3 is CASSLVGGGLCC.

This CDR3 is CASGDSPGRAYEQYF. As DNA, the CDR3 is TGTGCCAGCGGGGACAGCCCGGGGAGGGCCTACGAGCAGTACTTC. The rearrangement links TRBV2 to TRBJ2-7; perhaps D is TRBD1 or TRBD2 (7 bases each). This CDR3 spans 15 amino acids. Trimming pared 8 bases from V and 2 bases from J, leaving 19 bases between. Germline V gene sequence: CDR1 SNHLY, CDR2 FYNNEI.